This T cell receptor beta chain is from a study of OX40 agonist ivuxolimab in advanced cancers. Data came from immunoSEQ multiplex PCR; TCRdb stores just in-frame clones and leaves some out. The sample includes 55,000 to 85,000 clones, about 85% of them seen just once. Study-wide findings and caveats: Clones of CD4+ and CD8+ blood T cells grew by week 6 at doses of 0.1 to 3.0 mg/kg.

Of note for this clone: Its specificity is unknown.

CDR1 and CDR2 (germline): LNHNV, YYDKDF (reference sequence). Unmatched junction bases numbered 20, after V lost 5 bases and J lost 4 bases. The CDR3 extends over 18 amino acids. The starting material was CD4+ or CD8+ T cells sorted from blood, obtained in a trial of the OX40 agonist ivuxolimab. The chain combines TRBV15 with TRBJ2-7; 7 nucleotides line up with TRBD1. The sequence was collected from an adult with an advanced solid tumor such as melanoma, head and neck, liver or kidney cancer. The DNA for the CDR3 is TGTGCCACCAGCCCCCGTTTTAGACAGGGTAAGGTTGAGTACGAGCAGTACTTC. This translates into CATSPRFRQGKVEYEQYF.